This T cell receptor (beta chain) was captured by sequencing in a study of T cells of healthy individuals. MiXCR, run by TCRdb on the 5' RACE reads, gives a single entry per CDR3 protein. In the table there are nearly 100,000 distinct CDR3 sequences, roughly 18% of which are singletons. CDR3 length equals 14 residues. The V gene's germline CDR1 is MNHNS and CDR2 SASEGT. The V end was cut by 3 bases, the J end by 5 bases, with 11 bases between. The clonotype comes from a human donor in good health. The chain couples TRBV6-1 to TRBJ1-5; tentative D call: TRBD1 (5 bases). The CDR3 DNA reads TGTGCCAGCAGTGAGGGGCAAAGCTATCAGCCCCAGCATTTT. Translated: CASSEGQSYQPQHF.